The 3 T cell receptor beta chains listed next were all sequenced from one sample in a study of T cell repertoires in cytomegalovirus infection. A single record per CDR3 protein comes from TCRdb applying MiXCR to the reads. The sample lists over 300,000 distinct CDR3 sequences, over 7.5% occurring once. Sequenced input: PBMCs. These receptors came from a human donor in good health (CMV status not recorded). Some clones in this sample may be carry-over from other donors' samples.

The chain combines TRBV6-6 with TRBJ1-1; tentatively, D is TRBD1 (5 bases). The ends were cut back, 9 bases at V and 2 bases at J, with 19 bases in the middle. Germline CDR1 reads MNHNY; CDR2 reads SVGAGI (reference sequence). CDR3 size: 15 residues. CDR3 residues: CASLHSPTANTEAFF. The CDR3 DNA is TGTGCCAGTCTTCACTCTCCGACAGCTAACACTGAAGCTTTCTTT.

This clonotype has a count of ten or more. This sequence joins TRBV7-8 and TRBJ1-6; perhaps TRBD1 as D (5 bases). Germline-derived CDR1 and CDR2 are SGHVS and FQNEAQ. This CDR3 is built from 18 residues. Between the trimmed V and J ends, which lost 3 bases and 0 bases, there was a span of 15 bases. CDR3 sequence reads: CASSLRSGGSSYNSPLHF. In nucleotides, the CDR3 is TGTGCCAGCAGCTTGAGGTCCGGGGGAAGCTCCTATAATTCACCCCTCCACTTT.

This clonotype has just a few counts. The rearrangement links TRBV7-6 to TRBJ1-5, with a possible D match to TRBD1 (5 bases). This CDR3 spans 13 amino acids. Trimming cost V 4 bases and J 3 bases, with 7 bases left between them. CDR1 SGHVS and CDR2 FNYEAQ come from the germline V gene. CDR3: CASSYGTNQPQHF. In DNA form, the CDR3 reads TGTGCCAGCAGCTACGGGACCAATCAGCCCCAGCATTTT.